These 20 T cell receptor beta chains originate from one sample sequenced in a study of CD8 T cells in ankylosing spondylitis. One entry per CDR3 protein results from TCRdb running MiXCR on the 5' RACE reads. The sample has approximately 550,000 distinct CDR3 sequences, about 13% seen once. Which antigens these TCRs recognize remains unknown. Study-wide findings and caveats: Several highly homologous variants made up a TCR beta motif that seemed to typify ankylosing spondylitis blood.

Sequenced material: blood, either unsorted or a sorted T cell fraction (not recorded which). The receptors here all came from a male donor with ankylosing spondylitis.

This chain connects TRBV24-1 to TRBJ1-2; D gene unclear. V lost 3 bases and J 1 base, leaving 8 bases between the germline ends. This CDR3 contains 14 residues. The germline gives CDR1 KGHDR, CDR2 SFDVKD. As DNA, the CDR3 is TGTGCCACCAGTGATCCGCCGGATAACTATGGCTACACCTTC. Its protein product is CATSDPPDNYGYTF.

The gene calls are TRBV7-2 and TRBJ1-6, with D tentatively TRBD1 (6 bases). CDR3 length: 15 residues. Germline V gene data show CDR1 as SGHTA and CDR2 as FQGNSA. V gave up 5 bases and J gave up 3 bases, with 11 bases separating them. The CDR3 coding sequence is TGTGCCAGCAGCCCCAGGGGTGACTATAATTCACCCCTCCACTTT. Translating gives CASSPRGDYNSPLHF.

This clonotype showed up many times. This chain uses TRBV15 with TRBJ1-4; D perhaps matches TRBD1 (6 bases). Germline V lookup: CDR1 LNHNV, CDR2 YYDKDF (reference sequence). Deletions cut 2 bases from V and 8 bases from J, with 12 bases between. This CDR3 is built from 14 residues. The CDR3 spells CATSRKQGWEKLFF. In DNA form, the CDR3 reads TGTGCCACCAGCAGAAAACAGGGTTGGGAAAAACTGTTTTTT.

The chain links TRBV25-1 to TRBJ2-3, with D hard to call. Trimming removed 0 bases at V and 6 bases at J, with 19 bases between. Germline V gene sequence: CDR1 MGHDK, CDR2 SYGVNS. CDR3 length: 17 amino acids. As DNA, the CDR3 is TGTGCCAGCAGTGAATATATACCTCTATCCCGTAGGGATACGCAGTATTTT. Translated: CASSEYIPLSRRDTQYF.

J is TRBJ1-1 and V is TRBV10-3; a weak D match, TRBD1 (5 bases). The CDR3 is 14 residues long. The germline V gene encodes CDR1 ENHRY and CDR2 SYGVKD. V lost 2 bases and J lost 4, with 11 bases in between. CDR3 sequence reads: CAISETSGGTEAFF. The CDR3 bases are TGTGCCATCAGTGAGACTTCGGGGGGCACTGAAGCTTTCTTT.

V and J are TRBV20-1 and TRBJ2-1; D may be TRBD1 or TRBD2 (5 bases each). The CDR3 extends over 16 amino acids. V was shortened by 2 bases and J by 2 bases, with 16 bases between the two germline ends. Germline V gene lookup returns CDR1 DFQATT and CDR2 SNEGSKA (reference sequence). Here the CDR3 reads CSARPPLRGAYNEQFF. CDR3 DNA: TGCAGTGCTAGACCCCCTCTGCGAGGGGCCTACAATGAGCAGTTCTTC.

Only a few counts were recorded for this clonotype. This chain joins TRBV3-1 and TRBJ1-2; no reliable D call. The CDR3 is made up of 14 amino acids. Germline CDR1 is LGHDT and CDR2 is YNNKEL (reference sequence). V shed 4 bases and J shed 4 bases, with 13 bases lying between them. In nucleotides, the CDR3 is TGTGCCAGCAGCCCCCTCGGACGTATCTATGGCTACACCTTC. Protein: CASSPLGRIYGYTF.

Only a few counts were recorded for this clonotype. The chain uses TRBV25-1 and TRBJ2-2; D gene unclear. Germline V gene lookup returns CDR1 MGHDK and CDR2 SYGVNS. The CDR3 consists of 15 residues. V was clipped by 5 bases and J by 4 bases, with 14 bases between them. As DNA, the CDR3 is TGTGCCAGCAGTAGTCCCGGTTTTCTCACCGGGGAGCTGTTTTTT. It is translated as CASSSPGFLTGELFF.

This clonotype showed up just a few times. CDR3 protein: CASTPAAEGYEQFF. CDR3 nucleotide sequence: TGCGCCAGCACCCCTGCTGCGGAGGGCTATGAGCAGTTCTTC. J is TRBJ2-1 and V is TRBV10-1, with a tentative D call TRBD2 (6 bases). The V gene's germline CDR1 is WNHNN and CDR2 SYGVQD (reference sequence). CDR3 length: 14 residues. V gave up 7 bases and J gave up 8 bases, with 18 bases separating them.

The chain employs TRBV3-1 and TRBJ1-6, with D possibly matching TRBD1 (5 bases). Per the germline V gene, CDR1 is LGHDT and CDR2 is YNNKEL (reference sequence). This CDR3 contains 17 residues. V gave up 0 bases and J gave up 5 bases, with 14 bases separating them. In DNA form, the CDR3 reads TGTGCCAGCAGCCAAGATGGGACCTCTTTCGATAATTCACCCCTCCACTTT. Translating gives CASSQDGTSFDNSPLHF.

As DNA, the CDR3 is TGTGCCACTCAGGGGGTTCAGAACACCGGGGAGCTGTTTTTT. This encodes CATQGVQNTGELFF. The V call is TRBV7-9, the J call TRBJ2-2, with TRBD1 identical over 7 bases. The CDR3 has 14 amino acids. The junction had 6 bases not matched to a gene; V was cut back by 10 bases and J by 1 base. Germline V lookup: CDR1 SEHNR, CDR2 FQNEAQ (reference sequence).

The rearrangement joins TRBV19 to TRBJ1-5, with D unresolved. The CDR3 spans 16 residues. V lost 0 bases and J 6 bases, leaving 15 bases between the germline ends. Per the germline V gene, CDR1 is LNHDA and CDR2 is SQIVND (reference sequence). The CDR3 nucleotides read TGTGCCAGTAGTATAGAAAGCCAGACTCTCGTTCAGCCCCAGCATTTT. Translating gives CASSIESQTLVQPQHF.

This clonotype was seen more than once but under ten times. The gene calls are TRBV6-5 and TRBJ1-1; no firm D call. The CDR3 runs to 16 residues. V lost 2 bases, J lost 6 bases, and 19 bases lay in between. The germline V gene has CDR1 MNHEY and CDR2 SVGAGI. CDR3 nucleotides: TGTGCCAGCAGTTACGGGAAGGGCCTACCAGACCCTGAAGCTTTCTTT. Residues: CASSYGKGLPDPEAFF.

This clonotype was seen a few times. The chain has TRBV5-1 and TRBJ2-1, with 11 positions matching TRBD1. This CDR3 is built from 15 residues. V gave up 5 bases and J gave up 4 bases; unmatched junction bases: 5. Germline V lookup: CDR1 SGHRS, CDR2 YFSETQ. The CDR3 here is CASSMGQGGYNEQFF. The CDR3 region has the DNA TGCGCCAGCAGTATGGGACAGGGGGGTTACAATGAGCAGTTCTTC. The entire variable domain, with the rest obtained from reference TRBV5-1 and TRBJ2-1, is as follows: KAGVTQTPRYLIKTRGQQVTLSCSPISGHRSVSWYQQTPGQGLQFLFEYFSETQRNKGNFPGRFSGRQFSNSRSEMNVSTLELGDSALYLCASSMGQGGYNEQFFGPGTRLTVL.

The table lists this clonotype with a few counts. This chain uses TRBV20-1 with TRBJ2-5, with unresolved D. Germline V gives CDR1 DFQATT, CDR2 SNEGSKA (reference sequence). The CDR3 is 12 residues long. The CDR3 loop is CSLRGLWETQYF. In DNA, the CDR3 is TGCAGCCTACGCGGTCTTTGGGAGACCCAGTACTTC.

This clonotype has ten or more counts. CDR3 protein: CATSSPRDAADTQYF. The CDR3 coding sequence is TGTGCCACCAGCAGTCCCCGGGATGCAGCAGATACGCAGTATTTT. The V call is TRBV15, the J call TRBJ2-3; possibly TRBD2 for D (5 bases). The V end lost 3 bases, the J end lost 4 bases, and 14 bases lay between the germline ends. Germline values: CDR1 LNHNV, CDR2 YYDKDF (reference sequence). The CDR3 totals 15 residues.

This clonotype was counted a few times. The V gene is TRBV5-1, the J gene TRBJ1-3, with D tentatively TRBD1 (5 bases). Trimming shortened V by 4 bases and J by 0 bases, and 11 bases separated the two germline ends. The CDR3 has 15 residues. Germline values: CDR1 SGHRS, CDR2 YFSETQ. The CDR3 nucleotides read TGCGCCAGCAGCCCGTGGGGGTTCTCTGGAAACACCATATATTTT. Translating gives CASSPWGFSGNTIYF.

This clonotype was counted at least ten times. This rearrangement joins TRBV20-1 to TRBJ2-3; D gene uncertain. The CDR3 contains 13 residues. CDR1 is DFQATT, CDR2 SNEGSKA, per germline (reference sequence). Trimming removed 7 bases at V and 0 bases at J, with 11 bases between. CDR3 nucleotide sequence: TGCAGTGTCGCGGAGACGAGCACAGATACGCAGTATTTT. This encodes CSVAETSTDTQYF.

The V gene is TRBV3-1, the J gene TRBJ2-2, with D possibly being TRBD2 (6 bases). Per germline, CDR1 LGHDT and CDR2 YNNKEL (reference sequence). CDR3 length equals 14 residues. V lost 4 bases to trimming and J lost 7 bases, with 13 bases between them. CDR3 loop: CASSPRTKNGELFF. In DNA form, the CDR3 reads TGTGCCAGCAGCCCACGGACTAAAAACGGGGAGCTGTTTTTT.

This chain connects TRBV20-1 to TRBJ2-3, with 10 bases aligning to TRBD2. This CDR3 is built from 16 residues. Germline CDR1 and CDR2: DFQATT and SNEGSKA (reference sequence). V lost 3 bases, J lost 6 bases, and 12 bases stayed unmatched. Here the CDR3 DNA reads TGCAGTGCTAGTGGGGTAGCGGGAGGTTCGAGGGATACGCAGTATTTT. Translation: CSASGVAGGSRDTQYF.